This record concerns one TCR beta chain sequence. Its antigen is unknown. The data originate from a study of T cell repertoires in cytomegalovirus infection. Overall study context: Through public TCR beta signatures, both CMV infection and matching HLA type were indicated. Findings and caveats of the study: It was HLA-C-restricted CMV-specific TCR beta clonotypes that dominated the response ex vivo. CMV carriers having the relevant HLA were flagged by cumulative public TCR beta family frequency.

Each CDR3 protein is one row after TCRdb ran MiXCR on the reads. This table has around 290,000 distinct CDR3 sequences, roughly 23% appearing once. Losses at the gene ends were 0 bases for V and 0 bases for J; bases not matched to a gene: 6. Germline V gives CDR1 DFQATT, CDR2 SNEGSKA (reference sequence). The CDR3 has 17 residues. The sequenced sample consisted of PBMCs. This chain joins TRBV20-1 and TRBJ1-1; 11 bases match TRBD1. The clonotype was recovered from a human donor in good health (CMV status not recorded). Some clones in this sample may be carry-over from other donors' samples. CDR3 in DNA: TGCAGTGCTAGAGATCGAAGGACAGGGGGCGTGAACACTGAAGCTTTCTTT. Translating it yields CSARDRRTGGVNTEAFF.